This T cell receptor (beta chain) was captured by sequencing in a study of T cell responses to AZD1222 COVID-19 vaccine. Germline CDR1 reads LNHNV; CDR2 reads YYDKDF (reference sequence). The CDR3 is made up of 14 amino acids. Trimming cost V 5 bases and J 8 bases, with 15 bases left between them. Sequencing was performed with immunoSEQ multiplex PCR; in TCRdb, only in-frame clones are kept and a portion is missing. The sample has 65,000 to 100,000 clones; more than 70% are singletons. The sample was peripheral blood, taken on day 0 of AZD1222 vaccination. The receptor's source is an adult in good health. J is TRBJ1-4 and V is TRBV15; D ambiguous. The CDR3 loop reads CATSVLRNSEKLFF. The DNA for the CDR3 is TGTGCCACCAGCGTCCTCAGGAACTCAGAAAAACTGTTTTTT.